This TCR beta chain was identified during a study of tumor and adjacent non-tumor tissue in lung cancer. General study results and limits: Compared with tumor, normal lung showed significantly lower TCR diversity.

Three rounds of nested PCR, following a modified ARM-PCR protocol, produced the TCRbeta library. TCRdb analysed the multiplex PCR reads with MiXCR anew, one entry per CDR3 protein. The repertoire has 68,000 or so distinct CDR3 sequences, roughly three fifths of them found once; the top ten carry 20% to 25%. The CDR3 loop spans 12 amino acids. Germline loops: CDR1 SGHAT, CDR2 FQNNGV. Regarding this clonotype: Its matching antigen is unknown. One end of the junction does not line up with germline, which may come from a read error.

No cell sorting was done before RNA was extracted from the tissue. Donors were chemotherapy-naive, newly diagnosed lung cancer surgical patients in China, August–late 2014. The sample comprised lung tumor tissue. The chain carries TRBV11-2 and TRBJ2-7; D is uncertain. This TCR came from a man aged 50 to 59 with non-small cell lung cancer. The CDR3 here is CVSSSTPGEQYF. CDR3 bases: TGTGTCAGCAGCTCCACCCCTGGCGAGCAATACTTC.